This is a list of T cell receptor beta chains from one sample in a study of radiation and T cells in renal cell carcinoma. Sequencing was performed with immunoSEQ multiplex PCR; in TCRdb, only in-frame clones are kept and a portion is missing. Of fewer than 150,000 clones in the sample, 85% to 90% were seen once. Here the sequenced sample was blood, taken from a patient whose treatment included radiotherapy and nephrectomy. The receptor set was obtained from a woman in her seventies with renal cell carcinoma. CDR3s include the opening cysteine and the closing phenylalanine or tryptophan. Each record gives: CDR3 length, clone size, V gene, D gene, J gene, CDR3 DNA, CDR3 protein. A D gene is named only where the DNA matches it firmly. Some rows have no size entry. The others give once, few or many, or a class for an expanded clone.

>21|few|TRBV7-8|TRBD2|TRBJ2-7
TGTGCCAGCAGCTTACTTTTTGGGACTAGCGGGGGAAGAGGGAGCTCCTACGAGCAGTACTTC
CASSLLFGTSGGRGSSYEQYF
>16|-|TRBV6-6|TRBD1|TRBJ1-1
TGTGCCAGCACCTTTCGGGACAGGGGGTCCCCTGTGCAAGCTTTCTTT
CASTFRDRGSPVQAFF
>14|once|TRBV11-3|TRBD1|TRBJ1-3
TGTGCCAGCAGCCCAGGGGGCAAAGGAAACACCATATATTTT
CASSPGGKGNTIYF
>15|-|TRBV9|-|TRBJ2-5
TGTGCCAGCAGCGCAGGGAACTACAGGCAAGAGACCCAGTACTTC
CASSAGNYRQETQYF
>15|-|TRBV5-6|-|TRBJ1-5
TGTGCCAGCAGCTTTATGGGGGGATTAGGTCAGCCCCAGCATTTT
CASSFMGGLGQPQHF
>14|-|TRBV5-1|-|TRBJ1-1
TGCGCCAGCAGCTTGCGGACGATGAACACTGAAGCTTTCTTT
CASSLRTMNTEAFF
>14|few|TRBV27|TRBD1|TRBJ1-5
TGTGCCAGTCGGCCGGGACAGGGCAATCAGCCCCAGCATTTT
CASRPGQGNQPQHF
>15|-|TRBV7-9|-|TRBJ2-7
TGTGCCAGCAGCTTAGGAGCGCGGGCCAACTACGAGCAGTACTTC
CASSLGARANYEQYF
>15|-|TRBV30|-|TRBJ2-1
TGTGCCTGGAGTGTAACGACTACCTCCTACAATGAGCAGTTCTTC
CAWSVTTTSYNEQFF
>17|-|TRBV7-9|-|TRBJ1-5
TGTGCCAGCAGCTTAGGCGTACGGGCAGGCCGCAATCAGCCCCAGCATTTT
CASSLGVRAGRNQPQHF
>13|-|TRBV30|-|TRBJ2-5
TGTGCCTGGAGGCTGACAGGTTTGGAGACCCAGTACTTC
CAWRLTGLETQYF
>13|-|TRBV19|-|TRBJ1-6
TGTGCCAGTACCACAGGCTACCTTTCACCCCTCCACTTT
CASTTGYLSPLHF
>15|-|TRBV7-2|-|TRBJ2-1
TGTGCCAGCAGCTTTCGGGGGAGCTCCTACAATGAGCAGTTCTTC
CASSFRGSSYNEQFF
>15|-|TRBV7-2|-|TRBJ2-7
TGTGCCAGCAGCTCGAGGGGGACTGATACCAACGAGCAGTACTTC
CASSSRGTDTNEQYF
>15|-|TRBV10-3|-|TRBJ2-5
TGTGCCATCAGTGAAACCGGGGTAGCGGTGAAGACCCAGTACTTC
CAISETGVAVKTQYF
>14|few|TRBV7-8|-|TRBJ2-1
TGTGCCAGCACGAATGACTGGGCCTACAATGAGCAGTTCTTC
CASTNDWAYNEQFF
>13|-|TRBV30|-|TRBJ2-2
TGTGCCCTCTTCCGCGGGGACACCGGGGAGCTGTTTTTT
CALFRGDTGELFF
>14|-|TRBV25-1|TRBD1|TRBJ2-7
TGTGCCAGCAGTGAAACCGGGACAGCCAACGAGCAGTACTTC
CASSETGTANEQYF
>14|-|TRBV6-4|-|TRBJ2-1
TGTGCCAGCAGTGGTAACGGGCTGAACAATGAGCAGTTCTTC
CASSGNGLNNEQFF
>14|-|TRBV28|-|TRBJ2-4
TGTGCCAGCAGTAGGACAGCCGGAGCGAACATTCAGTACTTC
CASSRTAGANIQYF
>12|-|TRBV6-1|-|TRBJ2-2
TGTGCCAGCAGTGAAGGACGCGGGGAGCTGTTTTTT
CASSEGRGELFF
>15|-|TRBV18|TRBD1|TRBJ1-4
TGTGCCAGCTCACGGACAGGGGATGGTAATGAAAAACTGTTTTTT
CASSRTGDGNEKLFF
>16|-|TRBV15|TRBD1|TRBJ2-7
TGTGCCACCAGCAGGCGAACCGGGACAGGGGGCTACGAGCAGTACTTC
CATSRRTGTGGYEQYF
>14|-|TRBV6-1|-|TRBJ2-5
TGTGCCAGCAGTGAAGTGAGTGAAGGGGAGACCCAGTACTTC
CASSEVSEGETQYF
>15|once|TRBV11-2|-|TRBJ1-5
TGTGCCAGCAGCTTAGATCCGGATAGCAATCAGCCCCAGCATTTT
CASSLDPDSNQPQHF
>15|-|TRBV28|-|TRBJ1-2
TGTGCCAGCAGTTCAAACCGGGGGGCCTACTATGGCTACACCTTC
CASSSNRGAYYGYTF
>12|-|TRBV7-2|-|TRBJ2-7
TGTGCCAGCAGCTCGAGCTCCTACGAGCAGTACTTC
CASSSSSYEQYF
>14|-|TRBV30|-|TRBJ1-5
TGTGCCTGGAGTGTACTGAGGAGCAATCAGCCCCAGCATTTT
CAWSVLRSNQPQHF
>14|-|TRBV5-1|-|TRBJ1-2
TGCGCCAGCAGCTTGAAGACAGAAGGCTATGGCTACACCTTC
CASSLKTEGYGYTF
>14|-|TRBV21-1|-|TRBJ1-1
TGTGCCAGCAGGGGTCAGTGGGAGTGCACTGAAGCTTTCTTT
CASRGQWECTEAFF
>13|-|TRBV14|-|TRBJ1-2
TGTGCCAGCAGCCTGAAGGCAGGCTATGGCTACACCTTC
CASSLKAGYGYTF
>15|-|TRBV6-5|-|TRBJ1-5
TGTGCCAGCAGTTACTCGGGGGGGGTAGGACAGCCCCAGCATTTT
CASSYSGGVGQPQHF
>15|-|TRBV7-2|-|TRBJ1-6
TGTGCCAGCAGCTTAGCTTGGCAGGTTAATTCACCCCTCCACTTT
CASSLAWQVNSPLHF
>14|-|TRBV5-1|TRBD2|TRBJ2-1
TGCGCCAGCAGCTTCGCGCGGGGGGGCGATGAGCAGTTCTTC
CASSFARGGDEQFF
>14|-|TRBV2|-|TRBJ2-3
TGTGCCAGCAGGACAGGAACTAGCACAGATACGCAGTATTTT
CASRTGTSTDTQYF
>14|-|TRBV5-1|-|TRBJ1-2
TGCGCCAGCAGCTCGGGTTTCCCTAACTATGGCTACACCTTC
CASSSGFPNYGYTF
>14|-|TRBV9|TRBD1|TRBJ2-3
TGTGCCAGCAGCCAAACGACAGGGCCAGATACGCAGTATTTT
CASSQTTGPDTQYF
>13|-|TRBV5-4|-|TRBJ1-6
TGTGCCAGCAGCCCGCAGACAAATTCACCCCTCCACTTT
CASSPQTNSPLHF
>13|-|TRBV7-2|-|TRBJ2-7
TGTGCCAGCAGCTACCGGGAACTGTGGGAGCAGTACTTC
CASSYRELWEQYF
>16|-|TRBV21-1|-|TRBJ1-3
TGTGCCAGCAGCAATTTGACAGTGAGCTCTGGAAACACCATATATTTT
CASSNLTVSSGNTIYF
>15|-|TRBV7-2|-|TRBJ1-5
TGTGCCAGCAGTTCTTGGCAGGGTGGCAATCAGCCCCAGCATTTT
CASSSWQGGNQPQHF
>16|-|TRBV5-1|-|TRBJ2-1
TGCGCCAGCCAACCGTCAACTAGTCGTCCTTACAATGAGCAGTTCTTC
CASQPSTSRPYNEQFF
>18|-|TRBV4-1|TRBD2|TRBJ2-3
TGCGCCAGCAGCCCATCAGGACTAGCGGGGGGCCGGGTAGATACGCAGTATTTT
CASSPSGLAGGRVDTQYF
>15|once|TRBV7-2|TRBD2|TRBJ2-7
TGTGCCAGCAGCACCCAGCGGGGGGGCTGGTACGAGCAGTACTTC
CASSTQRGGWYEQYF
>13|once|TRBV28|TRBD1|TRBJ1-6
TGTGCCAGCAGTCCCCACAGGGGATCACCCCTCCACTTT
CASSPHRGSPLHF
>15|-|TRBV6-6|TRBD1|TRBJ2-5
TGTGCCAGCACCAGGGGACAGGGAACTCAAGAGACCCAGTACTTC
CASTRGQGTQETQYF
>16|-|TRBV5-1|-|TRBJ1-3
TGCGCCAGCAGCCCATTAGGGGGAAGCTCTGGAAACACCATATATTTT
CASSPLGGSSGNTIYF
>15|once|TRBV11-2|-|TRBJ1-6
TGTGCCAGCAGCTTTGTAGGGTCTACTAATTCACCCCTCCACTTT
CASSFVGSTNSPLHF
>13|-|TRBV7-2|-|TRBJ2-5
TGTGCCAGCAGCTTACAGGGTCTAGAGACCCAGTACTTC
CASSLQGLETQYF
>14|-|TRBV5-1|-|TRBJ2-7
TGCGCCAGCAGCAATCCCGGGAGAAATTACGAGCAGTACTTC
CASSNPGRNYEQYF
>13|few|TRBV27|-|TRBJ2-2
TGTGCCAGCAGTTTACAGTACACCGGGGAGCTGTTTTTT
CASSLQYTGELFF
>15|-|TRBV5-6|TRBD1|TRBJ1-3
TGTGCCAGCAGCTCACAGGGGAGCTCTGGAAACACCATATATTTT
CASSSQGSSGNTIYF
>15|many|TRBV27|-|TRBJ1-5
TGTGCCAGCAGTTTAGCCCTGTTTGGTAATCAGCCCCAGCATTTT
CASSLALFGNQPQHF